This T cell receptor beta chain derives from a study of T cell responses to AZD1222 COVID-19 vaccine. General study points: Without day 14 samples, only post-peak T cell repertoires were studied.

Libraries were prepared by immunoSEQ multiplex PCR; TCRdb keeps only in-frame clonotypes and omits some of them. The table has around 200,000 clones, 88% seen once; the top ten hold roughly 0.49%. About this clone: The target antigen is unknown.

Germline values: CDR1 LGHDT, CDR2 YNNKEL (reference sequence). The CDR3 runs 12 residues. Trimming pared 4 bases from V and 7 bases from J, leaving 10 bases between. The source of this sequence is an adult in good health. Here the sequenced sample was peripheral blood, taken on day 0 of AZD1222 vaccination. The J gene is TRBJ1-1, the V gene TRBV3-1 (or the pseudogene TRBV3-2); D remains unclear. The CDR3 loop reads CASSPQTLEAFF. CDR3 in DNA: TGTGCCAGCAGCCCCCAGACGCTTGAAGCTTTCTTT.